Listed here are 9 T cell receptor beta chains from one sample, sequenced in a study of early T cells in non-severe SARS-CoV-2 infection. Using its own MiXCR run on the 5' RACE reads, TCRdb lists one record per CDR3 protein. This table holds approximately 37,000 distinct CDR3 sequences, 4.5% to 5% found once. What was sequenced was whole blood. All receptors derive from an adult who was a healthcare worker with PCR-confirmed SARS-CoV-2 infection or an uninfected control (not recorded which).

This clonotype was detected ten times or more. The rearrangement links TRBV11-3 to TRBJ2-1, with TRBD2 identical over 14 bases. Germline V gene lookup returns CDR1 SGHNT and CDR2 YENEEA. V trimming: 5 bases; J trimming: 6 bases; junction bases outside the gene matches: 6. CDR3 length equals 16 residues. The CDR3 loop reads CASSLGTSGGGNEQFF. DNA of the CDR3: TGTGCCAGCAGCCTCGGGACTAGCGGGGGAGGCAATGAGCAGTTCTTC.

The chain is built from TRBV29-1 and TRBJ2-7; D tentatively reads TRBD1 or TRBD2 (5 bases each). V lost 7 bases and J lost 2, with 12 bases in between. Germline-derived CDR1 and CDR2 are SQVTM and ANQGSEA. This CDR3 has 12 amino acids. The DNA for the CDR3 is TGCAGCGCCCGACTGGGGGCCTACGAGCAGTACTTC. Its translation: CSARLGAYEQYF.

The V call is TRBV20-1, the J call TRBJ1-5; D remains unclear. V was trimmed by 1 base and J by 3 bases, leaving 13 bases between them. From germline, CDR1 is DFQATT and CDR2 SNEGSKA (reference sequence). CDR3 size: 15 residues. The CDR3 protein is CSARGRRVSNQPQHF. The CDR3 nucleotides are TGCAGTGCTAGAGGTCGGAGAGTCTCCAATCAGCCCCAGCATTTT.

This clonotype was counted once. CDR3 amino acids: CASKAGLREKLFF. CDR3 bases: TGTGCCAGCAAGGCAGGATTGAGGGAAAAACTGTTTTTT. V gene TRBV28 combines with J gene TRBJ1-4; D unclear. CDR3 size: 13 residues. Per the germline V gene, CDR1 is MDHEN and CDR2 is SYDVKM. V was clipped by 7 bases and J by 8 bases, with 14 bases between them.

This clonotype was picked up many times. The rearrangement links TRBV24-1 to TRBJ2-3; the D gene could be TRBD1 or TRBD2 (5 bases each). Germline CDR1 KGHDR, CDR2 SFDVKD. The CDR3 extends over 13 amino acids. Trimming shortened V by 9 bases and J by 0 bases, and 9 bases separated the two germline ends. The CDR3 loop reads CATGTSSTDTQYF. CDR3 nucleotide sequence: TGTGCCACCGGGACCAGTAGCACAGATACGCAGTATTTT.

V is TRBV11-2 and J is TRBJ2-1, with TRBD2 matching 11 bases. The CDR3 contains 15 residues. Germline assignment: CDR1 SGHAT and CDR2 FQNNGV. The trim removed 2 bases at V and 7 bases at J, leaving 4 bases unmatched. The CDR3 reads CASSLHSGRGNEQFF. The CDR3 DNA follows: TGTGCCAGCAGCTTACATAGCGGGAGGGGTAATGAGCAGTTCTTC. Together with reference TRBV11-2 and TRBJ2-1, the CDR3 gives the full variable domain: EAGVAQSPRYKIIEKRQSVAFWCNPISGHATLYWYQQILGQGPKLLIQFQNNGVVDDSQLPKDRFSAERLKGVDSTLKIQPAKLEDSAVYLCASSLHSGRGNEQFFGPGTRLTVL.

At least ten counts were recorded for this clonotype. CDR3 sequence reads: CASRRGTGAGYTF. CDR3 in DNA: TGTGCCAGCAGGAGGGGGACAGGGGCTGGCTACACCTTC. The chain is built from TRBV12-3 or TRBV12-4 and TRBJ1-2, with 10 bases fitting TRBD1. Germline trimming cut 6 bases from V and 7 bases from J; bases unmatched to any gene: 5. There are 13 residues in the CDR3.

Many counts were recorded for this clonotype. This chain links TRBV7-9 with TRBJ2-1; 7 bases are a match to TRBD2. Germline assignment: CDR1 SEHNR and CDR2 FQNEAQ (reference sequence). This CDR3 has 16 residues. Losses at the gene ends were 5 bases for V and 2 bases for J; bases not matched to a gene: 9. In nucleotides, the CDR3 is TGTGCCAGCAGCATAAAAGCGGGAAGACCCTACAATGAGCAGTTCTTC. As protein: CASSIKAGRPYNEQFF.

The chain employs TRBV20-1 and TRBJ2-4; 9 bases line up with TRBD2. J was trimmed by 7 bases and V by 3 bases; bases with no gene match: 16. CDR1 and CDR2 (germline): DFQATT, SNEGSKA (reference sequence). CDR3 size: 17 residues. The CDR3 protein is CSARGLSGRGYGNIQYF. The CDR3 DNA reads TGCAGTGCTAGGGGCCTTAGCGGGAGAGGATATGGGAACATTCAGTACTTC.